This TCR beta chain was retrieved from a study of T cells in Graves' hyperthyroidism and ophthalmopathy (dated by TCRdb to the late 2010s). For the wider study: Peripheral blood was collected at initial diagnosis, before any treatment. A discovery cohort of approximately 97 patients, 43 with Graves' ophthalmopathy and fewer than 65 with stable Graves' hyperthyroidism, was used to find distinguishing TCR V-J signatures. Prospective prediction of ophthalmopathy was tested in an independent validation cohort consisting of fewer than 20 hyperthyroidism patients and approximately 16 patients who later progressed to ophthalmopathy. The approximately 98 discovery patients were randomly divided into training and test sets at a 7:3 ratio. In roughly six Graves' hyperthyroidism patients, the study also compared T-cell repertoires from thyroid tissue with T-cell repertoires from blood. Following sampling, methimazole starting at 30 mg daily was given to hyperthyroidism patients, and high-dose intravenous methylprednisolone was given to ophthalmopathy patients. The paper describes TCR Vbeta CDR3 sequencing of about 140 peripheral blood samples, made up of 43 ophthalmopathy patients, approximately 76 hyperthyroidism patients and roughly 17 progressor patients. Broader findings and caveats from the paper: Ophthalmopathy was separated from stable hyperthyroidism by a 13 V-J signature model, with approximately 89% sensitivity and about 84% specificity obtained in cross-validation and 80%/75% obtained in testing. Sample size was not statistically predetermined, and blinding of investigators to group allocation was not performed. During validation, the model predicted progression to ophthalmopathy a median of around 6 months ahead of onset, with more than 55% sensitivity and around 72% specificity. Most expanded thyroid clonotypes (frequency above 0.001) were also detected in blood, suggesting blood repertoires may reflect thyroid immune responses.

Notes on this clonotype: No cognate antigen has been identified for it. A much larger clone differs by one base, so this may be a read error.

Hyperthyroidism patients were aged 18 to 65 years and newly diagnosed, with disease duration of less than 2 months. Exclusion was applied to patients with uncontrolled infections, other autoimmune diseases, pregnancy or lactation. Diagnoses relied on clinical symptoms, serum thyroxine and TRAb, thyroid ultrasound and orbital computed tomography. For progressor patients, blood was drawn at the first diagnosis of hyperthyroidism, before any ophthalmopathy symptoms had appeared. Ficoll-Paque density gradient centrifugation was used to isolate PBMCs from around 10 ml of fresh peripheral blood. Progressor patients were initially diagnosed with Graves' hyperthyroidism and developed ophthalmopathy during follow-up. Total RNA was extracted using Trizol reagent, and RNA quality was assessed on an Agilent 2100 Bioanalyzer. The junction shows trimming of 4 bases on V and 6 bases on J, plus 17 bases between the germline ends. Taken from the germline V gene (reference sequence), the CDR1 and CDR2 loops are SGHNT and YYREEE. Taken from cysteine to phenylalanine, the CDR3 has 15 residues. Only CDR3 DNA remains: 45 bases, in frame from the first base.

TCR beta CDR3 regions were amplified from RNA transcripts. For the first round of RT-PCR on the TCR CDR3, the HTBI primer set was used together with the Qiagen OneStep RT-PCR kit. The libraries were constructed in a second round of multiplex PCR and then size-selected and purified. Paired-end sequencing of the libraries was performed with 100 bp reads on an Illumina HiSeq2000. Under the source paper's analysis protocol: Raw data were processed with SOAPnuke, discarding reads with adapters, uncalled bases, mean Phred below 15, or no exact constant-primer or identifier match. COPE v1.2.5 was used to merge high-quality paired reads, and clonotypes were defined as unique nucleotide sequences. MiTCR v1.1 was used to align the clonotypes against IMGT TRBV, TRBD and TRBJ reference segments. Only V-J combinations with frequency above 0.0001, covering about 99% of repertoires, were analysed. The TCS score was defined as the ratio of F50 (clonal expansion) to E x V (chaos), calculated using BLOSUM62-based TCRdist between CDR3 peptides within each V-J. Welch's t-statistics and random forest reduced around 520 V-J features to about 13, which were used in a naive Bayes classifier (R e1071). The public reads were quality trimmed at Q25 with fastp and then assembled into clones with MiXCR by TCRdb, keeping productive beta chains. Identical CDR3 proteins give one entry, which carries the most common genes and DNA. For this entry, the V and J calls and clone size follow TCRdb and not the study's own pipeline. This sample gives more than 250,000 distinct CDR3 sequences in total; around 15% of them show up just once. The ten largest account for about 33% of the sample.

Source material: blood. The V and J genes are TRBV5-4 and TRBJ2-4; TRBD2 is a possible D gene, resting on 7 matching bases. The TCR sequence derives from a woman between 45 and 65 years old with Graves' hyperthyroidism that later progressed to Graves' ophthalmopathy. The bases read TGTGCCAGCAGCGACTGGGGGGGCGGGGGAAACATTCAGTACTTC. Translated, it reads CASSDWGGGGNIQYF.